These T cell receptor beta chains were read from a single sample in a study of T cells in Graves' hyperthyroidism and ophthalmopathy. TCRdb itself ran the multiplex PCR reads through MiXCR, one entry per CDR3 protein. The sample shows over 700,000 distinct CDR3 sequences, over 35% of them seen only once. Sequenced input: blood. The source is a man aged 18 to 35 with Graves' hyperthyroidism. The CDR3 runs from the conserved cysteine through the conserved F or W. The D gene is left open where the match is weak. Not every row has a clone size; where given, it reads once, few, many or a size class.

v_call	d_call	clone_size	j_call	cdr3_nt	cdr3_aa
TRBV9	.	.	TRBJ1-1	TGTGCCAGCAGCTTAGACATCCGACTGGCTTTCTTT	CASSLDIRLAFF
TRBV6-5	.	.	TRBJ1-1	TGTGCCAGCAGTTACGGGGGGAGGGTGAACACTGAAGCTTTCTTT	CASSYGGRVNTEAFF
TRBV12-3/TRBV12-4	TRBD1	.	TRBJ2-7	TGTGCCAGCAGAACCCGACAGGGAAACTTC	CASRTRQGNF
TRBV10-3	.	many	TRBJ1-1	TGTGCCATCATGGGGGCCCAGTTGAACACTGAAGCTTTCTTT	CAIMGAQLNTEAFF
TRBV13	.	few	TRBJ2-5	TGTGCCAGCAGCCAAGATTGGGGGTCCCAAGAGACCCAGTACTTC	CASSQDWGSQETQYF
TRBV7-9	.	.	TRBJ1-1	TGCGCCAGCAGCCACGACGGGAAACTGAACACTGAAGCTTTCTTT	CASSHDGKLNTEAFF
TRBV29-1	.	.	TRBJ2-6	TGCAGTTACGACTCTGGGGCCAACGTCCTGACTTTC	CSYDSGANVLTF
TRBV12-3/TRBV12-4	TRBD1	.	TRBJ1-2	TGTGCCAGCAGTTACTCCACCGGGACAGGGGGCGCTACGGGCGGCTACACCTTC	CASSYSTGTGGATGGYTF
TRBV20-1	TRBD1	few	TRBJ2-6	TGCAGTGCTCCGAGCAGGGGGTCCGGGGCCAACGTCCTGACTTTC	CSAPSRGSGANVLTF
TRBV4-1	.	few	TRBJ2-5	TGCGCCAGCAGCCTGTTACTTCAAGAGACCCAGTACTTC	CASSLLLQETQYF
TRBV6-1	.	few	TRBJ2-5	TGTGCCAGCAGGTTGGACAGCGTCCAAGAGACCCAGTACTTC	CASRLDSVQETQYF
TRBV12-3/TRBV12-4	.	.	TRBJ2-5	TGTGCCAGCAGTTTAGGAGGGATGGGTGAGACCCAGTACTTC	CASSLGGMGETQYF
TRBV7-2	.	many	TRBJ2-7	TGTGCCAGCAGCGTGGACACCACCGGAGGAAACTTC	CASSVDTTGGNF
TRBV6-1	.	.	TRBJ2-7	TGTGCCAGCAGTGAAAGGTGGGGCCGAAACGAGCAGTACTTC	CASSERWGRNEQYF
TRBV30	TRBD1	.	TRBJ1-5	TGTGCCTGGAGCCGGACAGGGAATCAGCCCCAGCATTTT	CAWSRTGNQPQHF
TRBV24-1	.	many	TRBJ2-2	TGTGCCACCAGTGATTTCCGGGACGGGGCCGGGGAGCTGTTTTTT	CATSDFRDGAGELFF
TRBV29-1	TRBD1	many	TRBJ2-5	TGCAGCGTTGATGGAATACAGGGGGTCCAAGAGACCCAGTACTTC	CSVDGIQGVQETQYF
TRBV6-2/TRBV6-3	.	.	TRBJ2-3	TGTGCCAGCAGTTACGAAGGACACAGCACAGATACGCAGTATTTT	CASSYEGHSTDTQYF
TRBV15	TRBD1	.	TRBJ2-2	TGTGCCGCCTTCCCAACAGGGGAGAAGTCCGGGGAGCTGTTTTTT	CAAFPTGEKSGELFF
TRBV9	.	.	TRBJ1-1	TGTGCCAGCAGTCGGTCAGGGGACACTGAAGCTTTCTTT	CASSRSGDTEAFF
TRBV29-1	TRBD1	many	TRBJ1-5	TGCAGCGTTAGTTCAGGACAGGGGGATCAGCCCCAGCATTTT	CSVSSGQGDQPQHF
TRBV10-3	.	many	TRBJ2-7	TGTGCCATCAATGACCCGGATTACTCCTACGAGCAGTACTTC	CAINDPDYSYEQYF
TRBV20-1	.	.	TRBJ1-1	TGCAGTGCTAGTAAGCGGGCGGGGTTTGACACTGAAGCTTTCTTT	CSASKRAGFDTEAFF
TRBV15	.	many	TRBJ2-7	TGTGCCACCAGCAGTCGCAGGGACTCCTACGAGCAGTACTTC	CATSSRRDSYEQYF
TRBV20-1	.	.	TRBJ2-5	TGCAGTGCTAGAGATATGGTAGCAGATGAGACCCAGTACTTC	CSARDMVADETQYF
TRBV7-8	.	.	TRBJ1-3	TGTGCCAGCAGCGCGCTGACAGTCGCGGGATATGGAAACACCATATATTTT	CASSALTVAGYGNTIYF
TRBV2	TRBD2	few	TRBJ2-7	TGTGCCAGCAGTGGTTTAGCGGGGGGAAAGTCCTACGAGCAGTACTTC	CASSGLAGGKSYEQYF
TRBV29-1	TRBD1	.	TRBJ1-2	TGCAGCGTCTTTACAGGGGAGGGTCCTAACTATGGCTACACCTTC	CSVFTGEGPNYGYTF
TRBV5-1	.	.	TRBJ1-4	TGCGCCAGCAGCTTGTGGACGGGGGAAAAACTGTTTTTT	CASSLWTGEKLFF
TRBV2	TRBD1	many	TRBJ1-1	TGTGCCAGCAAAGGGACAGCGGTGAACACTGAAGCTTTCTTT	CASKGTAVNTEAFF
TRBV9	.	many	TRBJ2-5	TGTGCCAGCAGCGTAGGGGGTTGGGAGACCCAGTACTTC	CASSVGGWETQYF
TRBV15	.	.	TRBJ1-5	TGTGCCACCAGCAGAGATCGGGTTGTAGGGCCCCAGCATTTT	CATSRDRVVGPQHF
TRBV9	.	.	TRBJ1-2	TGTGCCAGCAGCTCCTCCGGAGGGAACTATGGCTACACCTTC	CASSSSGGNYGYTF
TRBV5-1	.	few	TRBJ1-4	TGCGCCAGCAGCGTCCAGGGGTCGAATGAAAAACTGTTTTTT	CASSVQGSNEKLFF
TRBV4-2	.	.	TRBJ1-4	TGTGCCAGCAGCCGCGACAGAAATGAAGAACTGTTTTTT	CASSRDRNEELFF
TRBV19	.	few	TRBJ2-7	TGTGCCAGTAGTATTGGACAGTTCTACGAGCAGTACTTC	CASSIGQFYEQYF
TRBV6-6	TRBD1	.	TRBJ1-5	TGTGCCACCGGGACAGGGAGGGAGCCCCAGCATTTT	CATGTGREPQHF
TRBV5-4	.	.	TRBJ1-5	TGTGCCAGCAGCCAAGATTCGGACACACATCAGCCCCAGCATTTT	CASSQDSDTHQPQHF
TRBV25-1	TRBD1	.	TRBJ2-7	TGTGCCAGCAGTTTCGCCGGGACAGGGGCCTACGAGCAGTACTTC	CASSFAGTGAYEQYF
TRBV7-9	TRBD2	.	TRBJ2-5	TGTGCCAGCCTACGGGGGGGGACCCAAGAGACCCAGTACTTC	CASLRGGTQETQYF
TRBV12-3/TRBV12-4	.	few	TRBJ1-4	TGTGCCAGCGGGGAGGGAGGGAAACTGTTTTTT	CASGEGGKLFF
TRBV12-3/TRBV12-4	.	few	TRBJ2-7	TGTGCCAGCAGTTTAGCGAGGAGGCTTTACGAGCAGTACTTC	CASSLARRLYEQYF